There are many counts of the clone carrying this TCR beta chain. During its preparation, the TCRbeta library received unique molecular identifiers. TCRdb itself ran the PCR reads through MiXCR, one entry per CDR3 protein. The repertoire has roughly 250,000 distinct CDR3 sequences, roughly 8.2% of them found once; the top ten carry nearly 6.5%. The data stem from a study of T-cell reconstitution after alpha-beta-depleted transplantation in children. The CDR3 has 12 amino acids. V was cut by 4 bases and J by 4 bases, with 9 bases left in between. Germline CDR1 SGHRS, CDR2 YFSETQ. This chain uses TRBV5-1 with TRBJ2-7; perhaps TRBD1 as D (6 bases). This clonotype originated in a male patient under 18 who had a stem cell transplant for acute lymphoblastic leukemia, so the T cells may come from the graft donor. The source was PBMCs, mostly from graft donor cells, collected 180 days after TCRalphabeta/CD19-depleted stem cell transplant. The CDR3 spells CASSRDRYEQYF. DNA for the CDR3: TGCGCCAGCAGCCGCGACAGGTACGAGCAGTACTTC.